The entry below gives a single TCR beta chain sequence along with its context. The antigen remains unidentified. The sample originates from a study of identical twins. From the 5' RACE reads, TCRdb called clonotypes with MiXCR, one entry per CDR3 protein. The sample records about 1.7 million distinct CDR3 sequences, more than 30% being singletons. Study results and limitations: Where beta out-of-frame sequences were concerned, excess twin sharing was weaker.

CDR3 length: 17 residues. V gave up 9 bases and J gave up 0 bases; unmatched junction bases: 12. This clonotype was sampled from a newborn girl in good health. Material: cord blood. The chain employs TRBV12-3 or TRBV12-4 and TRBJ1-5; 9 nucleotides align to TRBD1. In DNA form, the CDR3 reads TGTGCCAGTACCCCGGGACAGGGTCTAAATAGCAATCAGCCCCAGCATTTT. As protein: CASTPGQGLNSNQPQHF.